This T cell receptor (beta chain) emerged from a study of blood T cell repertoires in COVID-19. Across the whole study: From T cells, B-cell-depleted T cells, or PBMCs came the material, which was cDNA or gDNA.

Seattle enrolled patients during active infection and tracked them longitudinally. Sequenced by immunoSEQ multiplex PCR; TCRdb stores in-frame clones only, minus some. Found here are about 360,000 clones, 80% to 90% of them singletons; the top ten hold around 7.4%. The clonotype originates from a woman in her fifties or sixties with COVID-19, enrolled during active disease. The sample comprised peripheral blood.

The CDR3 nucleotides are TGTGCCAGCAGTTATCTCGCGGGGGCGCTAGGGCAGCCATCGGAAAAACTGTTTTTT. Its protein product is CASSYLAGALGQPSEKLFF. V and J are TRBV28 and TRBJ1-4, with TRBD1 as a possible D gene (6 bases). The V gene's germline CDR1 is MDHEN and CDR2 SYDVKM. The CDR3 sequence is 19 residues long. V shed 4 bases and J shed 8 bases, with 29 bases lying between them.